These T cell receptor beta chains were read from a single sample in a study of blood T cell repertoires in COVID-19. The assay was immunoSEQ multiplex PCR, and TCRdb's table has in-frame clones only and misses some. The table records about 240,000 clones, about 89% of them present only once. Sequencing was done on a sample of PBMCs or T cells enriched from blood (not recorded which). These receptors were collected from a woman aged 25 to 45 who had recovered from COVID-19. CDR3s include the opening cysteine and the closing phenylalanine or tryptophan. A D gene is named only where the DNA matches it firmly. A clone size is listed for some rows: how often the clone was seen (once, few, many), or a class if it is expanded.

V gene: TRBV7-9
D gene: .
CDR3 length: 14
clone size: .
J gene: TRBJ2-4
CDR3 protein: CASSNNRGGDIQYF
CDR3 DNA: TGTGCCAGCAGCAACAACAGGGGCGGGGACATTCAGTACTTC

V gene: TRBV4-1
D gene: .
CDR3 length: 16
clone size: .
J gene: TRBJ1-2
CDR3 protein: CASSQEFDSSVYGYTF
CDR3 DNA: TGCGCCAGCAGCCAAGAATTCGACAGCTCCGTCTATGGCTACACCTTC

V gene: TRBV7-2
D gene: TRBD1
CDR3 length: 13
clone size: .
J gene: TRBJ1-1
CDR3 protein: CASSSRGRTEAFF
CDR3 DNA: TGTGCCAGCAGCTCTAGGGGGCGGACTGAAGCTTTCTTT

V gene: TRBV19
D gene: .
CDR3 length: 19
clone size: .
J gene: TRBJ1-4
CDR3 protein: CASSIQATGSRPQGEKLFF
CDR3 DNA: TGTGCCAGTAGTATTCAAGCCACCGGGAGCAGACCCCAGGGAGAAAAACTGTTTTTT

V gene: TRBV9
D gene: .
CDR3 length: 16
clone size: .
J gene: TRBJ2-7
CDR3 protein: CASSADRRAYSYEQYF
CDR3 DNA: TGTGCCAGCAGCGCCGATCGGCGGGCGTACTCCTACGAGCAGTACTTC

V gene: TRBV18
D gene: .
CDR3 length: 14
clone size: once
J gene: TRBJ1-1
CDR3 protein: CASSPSRGNTEAFF
CDR3 DNA: TGTGCCAGCTCACCTTCCAGGGGGAACACTGAAGCTTTCTTT

V gene: TRBV19
D gene: .
CDR3 length: 16
clone size: .
J gene: TRBJ2-3
CDR3 protein: CASSRISSSALNTQYF
CDR3 DNA: TGTGCCAGTAGTAGAATTTCGTCTAGTGCGCTAAATACGCAGTATTTT

V gene: TRBV7-9
D gene: .
CDR3 length: 15
clone size: .
J gene: TRBJ1-1
CDR3 protein: CASSFGTGGPTEAFF
CDR3 DNA: TGTGCCAGCAGCTTCGGAACGGGGGGGCCCACTGAAGCTTTCTTT

V gene: TRBV7-2
D gene: TRBD1
CDR3 length: 15
clone size: .
J gene: TRBJ1-1
CDR3 protein: CASSANRGLNTEAFF
CDR3 DNA: TGTGCCAGCAGCGCAAACAGGGGTCTGAACACTGAAGCTTTCTTT

V gene: TRBV18
D gene: .
CDR3 length: 14
clone size: .
J gene: TRBJ1-1
CDR3 protein: CASSPEGMATEAFF
CDR3 DNA: TGTGCCAGCTCACCAGAGGGTATGGCCACTGAAGCTTTCTTT

V gene: TRBV7-3
D gene: .
CDR3 length: 14
clone size: .
J gene: TRBJ2-7
CDR3 protein: CASSLQGNSYEQYF
CDR3 DNA: TGTGCCAGCAGCTTACAGGGGAACAGCTACGAGCAGTACTTC

V gene: TRBV7-2
D gene: .
CDR3 length: 16
clone size: once
J gene: TRBJ1-1
CDR3 protein: CASSLSYRDVNTEAFF
CDR3 DNA: TGTGCCAGCAGCTTATCCTACAGGGATGTGAACACTGAAGCTTTCTTT

V gene: TRBV28
D gene: .
CDR3 length: 14
clone size: .
J gene: TRBJ2-7
CDR3 protein: CASSSLPRRGEQYF
CDR3 DNA: TGTGCCAGCAGTTCGTTACCCCGGAGGGGCGAGCAGTACTTC

V gene: TRBV3-1/TRBV3-2
D gene: .
CDR3 length: 14
clone size: .
J gene: TRBJ1-1
CDR3 protein: CASSQGTMNTEAFF
CDR3 DNA: TGTGCCAGCAGCCAAGGGACAATGAACACTGAAGCTTTCTTT